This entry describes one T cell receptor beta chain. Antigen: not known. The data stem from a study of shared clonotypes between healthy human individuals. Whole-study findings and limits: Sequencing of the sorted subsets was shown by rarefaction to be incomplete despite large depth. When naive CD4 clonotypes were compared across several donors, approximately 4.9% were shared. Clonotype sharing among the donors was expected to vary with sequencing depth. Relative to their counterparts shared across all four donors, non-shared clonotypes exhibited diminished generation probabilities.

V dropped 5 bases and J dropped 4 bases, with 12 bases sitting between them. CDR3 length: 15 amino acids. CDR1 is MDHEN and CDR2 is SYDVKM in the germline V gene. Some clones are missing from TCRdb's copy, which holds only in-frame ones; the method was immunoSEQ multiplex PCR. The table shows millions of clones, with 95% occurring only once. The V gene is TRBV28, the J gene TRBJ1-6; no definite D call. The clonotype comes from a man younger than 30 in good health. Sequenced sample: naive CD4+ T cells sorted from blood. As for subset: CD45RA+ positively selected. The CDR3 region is CASSPPVPYNSPLHF. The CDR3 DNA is TGTGCCAGCAGTCCGCCGGTACCATATAATTCACCCCTCCACTTT.